This T cell receptor (beta chain) came from a study of cytomegalovirus exposure and HLA in healthy donors. Germline V gives CDR1 KGHSH, CDR2 LQKENI. The CDR3 runs to 14 residues. V was trimmed by 0 bases and J by 1 base, leaving 6 bases between them. PCR used 60 Vbeta primers and 13 Jbeta primers. The data were produced by immunoSEQ multiplex PCR, yet TCRdb's version contains in-frame clones alone and is incomplete. The table lists about 92,000 clones. This TCR was sampled from a man aged 45-60 years in good health and CMV-seropositive. Sequencing was carried out using PBMCs. The chain is built from TRBV18 and TRBJ1-1; D unresolved. CDR3 sequence: CASSPPGRNTEAFF. Written as DNA, the CDR3 is TGTGCCAGCTCACCACCTGGGAGGAACACTGAAGCTTTCTTT. The full variable domain, completed using reference TRBV18 and TRBJ1-1, is NAGVMQNPRHLVRRRGQEARLRCSPMKGHSHVYWYRQLPEEGLKFMVYLQKENIIDESGMPKERFSAEFPKEGPSILRIQQVVRGDSAAYFCASSPPGRNTEAFFGQGTRLTVV.